One T cell receptor (beta chain) is described in this entry. Antigen: not known. The entry originates in a study of OX40 agonist ivuxolimab in advanced cancers. Study background: Patients' therapy was ivuxolimab, an antibody that acts as an agonist of OX40 (CD134). With a range of roughly 23 to 79, age averaged about 58 years, and about 82% were male.

Study results and limitations: The antigens recognized by the expanded peripheral T cells, that is their antigen specificity, were not determined.

TCRdb's table, derived via immunoSEQ multiplex PCR, lists solely in-frame clones and lacks some. This repertoire shows roughly 130,000 clones, 90% to 95% found once; its top ten account for roughly 0.15%. Autoimmune disease history or systemic immunosuppression led to patient exclusion. The sequence was obtained from an adult with an advanced solid tumor such as melanoma, head and neck, liver or kidney cancer. Sequenced material: CD4+ or CD8+ T cells sorted from blood, taken in a trial of the OX40 agonist ivuxolimab.

In DNA form, the CDR3 reads TGTGCCAGCAGTGAAGCGAGCGTGTCCTCCTATAATTCACCCCTCCACTTT. This encodes CASSEASVSSYNSPLHF. This chain connects TRBV6-1 to TRBJ1-6, with D unresolved. Per the germline V gene, CDR1 is MNHNS and CDR2 is SASEGT. The CDR3 runs to 17 residues. V shed 0 bases and J shed 0 bases, with 9 bases lying between them.